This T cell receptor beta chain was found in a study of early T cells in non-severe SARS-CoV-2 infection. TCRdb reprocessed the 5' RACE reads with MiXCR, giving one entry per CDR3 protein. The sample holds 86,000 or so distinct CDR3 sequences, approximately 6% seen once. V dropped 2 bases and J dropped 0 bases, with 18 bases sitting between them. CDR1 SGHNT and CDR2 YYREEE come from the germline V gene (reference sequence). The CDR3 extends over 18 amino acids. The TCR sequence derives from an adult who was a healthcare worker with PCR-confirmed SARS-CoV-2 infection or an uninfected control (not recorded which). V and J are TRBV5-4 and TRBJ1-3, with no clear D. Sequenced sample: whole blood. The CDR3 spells CASSFFRDPGLSGNTIYF. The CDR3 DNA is TGTGCCAGCAGCTTTTTTCGTGATCCTGGACTCTCTGGAAACACCATATATTTT.